The 29 T cell receptor beta chains presented below share a single source sample, sequenced in a study of cytomegalovirus exposure and HLA in healthy donors. Both 60 Vbeta primers and 13 Jbeta primers went into the PCR. Sequencing was performed with immunoSEQ multiplex PCR; in TCRdb, only in-frame clones are kept and a portion is missing. The sample includes tens of thousands of clones, around three fifths seen only once; the top ten take about 22%. Sequencing was carried out using PBMCs. The origin of the receptors is a woman aged 45-65 years in good health and CMV-seropositive.

This chain uses TRBV2 with TRBJ2-3; 16 nucleotides align to TRBD2. With 5 bases clipped from V and 1 base from J, the junction kept 12 bases outside the gene matches. The CDR3 has 20 residues. In germline, CDR1 is SNHLY, CDR2 FYNNEI. As DNA, the CDR3 is TGTGCCAGCAGTCCCCTCGGGACTAGCGGGGGGGCCTTGGGCACAGATACGCAGTATTTT. This encodes CASSPLGTSGGALGTDTQYF.

The chain recombines TRBV5-6 with TRBJ2-5; 8 bases are shared with TRBD2. The end of the DNA aligns better with TRBJ2-7, so the J call may be wrong. The CDR3 has 17 amino acids. Germline V gives CDR1 SGHDT, CDR2 YYEEEE. CDR3 sequence: CASSPGYGTSVSYEQYF. The CDR3 nucleotides read TGTGCCAGCAGCCCAGGGTATGGGACTAGTGTCTCCTACGAGCAGTACTTC.

This chain uses TRBV30 with TRBJ1-2; D gene ambiguous. The CDR3 covers 15 residues. CDR1 and CDR2 from the germline V gene are GTSNPN and SVGIG (reference sequence). The V and J ends lost 3 bases and 7 bases respectively, with 21 bases between them. In DNA, the CDR3 is TGTGCCTGGAGCCTAGCGAACACCCTCGCGGCTGGCTACACCTTC. Translated, it gives CAWSLANTLAAGYTF.

This clone showed up just a few times. V is TRBV7-2 and J is TRBJ2-7; 11 nucleotides align to TRBD1. The CDR3 is 15 residues long. The germline gives CDR1 SGHTA, CDR2 FQGNSA. J was trimmed by 7 bases and V by 3 bases; bases with no gene match: 8. CDR3 nucleotides: TGTGCCAGCAGCTTTCTAGGACAGGGGGCCGGTGAGCAGTACTTC. Its protein is CASSFLGQGAGEQYF. Full variable domain (missing parts from reference TRBV7-2 and TRBJ2-7): GAGVSQSPSNKVTEKGKDVELRCDPISGHTALYWYRQSLGQGLEFLIYFQGNSAPDKSGLPSDRFSAERTGGSVSTLTIQRTQQEDSAVYLCASSFLGQGAGEQYFGPGTRLTVT.

The sample holds a few counts of this clone. The chain couples TRBV9 to TRBJ2-1; 14 bases align to TRBD2. This CDR3 has 17 residues. V lost 0 bases to trimming and J lost 8 bases; unmatched junction nucleotides: 7. Looked up from germline, CDR1 is SGDLS and CDR2 is YYNGEE. The CDR3 here is CASSVEGLAGAYDEQFF. The CDR3 DNA follows: TGTGCCAGCAGCGTAGAGGGACTAGCGGGGGCGTACGATGAGCAGTTCTTC.

V gene TRBV28 combines with J gene TRBJ1-5, with D possibly TRBD1 on 5 matching bases. Germline V lookup: CDR1 MDHEN, CDR2 SYDVKM. This CDR3 region has 14 residues. V was trimmed by 5 bases and J by 4 bases, leaving 12 bases between them. This CDR3 reads CASSRQGGNQPQHF. The CDR3 region has the DNA TGTGCCAGCAGTAGGCAGGGAGGAAATCAGCCCCAGCATTTT.

V usage is TRBV6-5 and J usage is TRBJ2-1; tentatively, D is TRBD2 (6 bases). The germline V and J ends were trimmed by 2 bases and 3 bases, with 8 bases remaining between them. CDR3 length: 14 residues. Looked up from germline, CDR1 is MNHEY and CDR2 is SVGAGI. This CDR3 is CASSYGGDYNEQFF. CDR3 bases: TGTGCCAGCAGTTACGGAGGGGACTACAATGAGCAGTTCTTC.

This sequence joins TRBV6-5 and TRBJ1-1, with D uncertain. Trimming removed 0 bases at V and 4 bases at J, with 12 bases between. Germline V gives CDR1 MNHEY, CDR2 SVGAGI. The CDR3 contains 15 residues. In DNA, the CDR3 is TGTGCCAGCAGTTACTCTGTGGGCGCCGCCACTGAAGCTTTCTTT. As protein: CASSYSVGAATEAFF.

The chain combines TRBV4-3 with TRBJ1-1; weak D call: TRBD1 (5 bases). This CDR3 has 16 residues. V was shortened by 0 bases and J by 1 base, with 12 bases between the two germline ends. CDR1 is LGHNA and CDR2 is YSLEER in the germline V gene. CDR3 protein: CASSQDTGDWNTEAFF. CDR3 coding DNA: TGCGCCAGCAGCCAAGATACGGGGGACTGGAACACTGAAGCTTTCTTT.

This chain uses TRBV2 with TRBJ2-7, with 10 bases aligning to TRBD2. V dropped 3 bases and J dropped 2; count of bases not matched to a gene: 7. Germline assignment: CDR1 SNHLY and CDR2 FYNNEI. CDR3 length equals 16 residues. The chain's CDR3 is CASSDFLAGDPYEQYF. The CDR3 DNA sequence: TGTGCCAGCAGTGATTTCCTAGCGGGGGACCCCTACGAGCAGTACTTC.

J is TRBJ2-7 and V is TRBV10-3; 11 bases align to TRBD1. The CDR3 extends over 16 amino acids. After removal of 0 bases from V and 6 bases from J, the junction contained 7 bases not matched to a gene. Germline V gene data show CDR1 as ENHRY and CDR2 as SYGVKD. The CDR3 loop is CAISESGTGGIGEQYF. CDR3 nucleotide sequence: TGTGCCATCAGTGAGTCGGGGACAGGGGGTATCGGCGAGCAGTACTTC.

The J gene is TRBJ1-2, the V gene TRBV15; 9 bases map to TRBD1. The CDR3 runs to 14 residues. The germline V gene has CDR1 LNHNV and CDR2 YYDKDF (reference sequence). V shed 3 bases and J 6 bases; nucleotides not matched to a gene: 5. This CDR3 reads CATSRRDRVHGYTF. As DNA, the CDR3 is TGTGCCACCAGCAGGAGGGACAGGGTACATGGCTACACCTTC.

V and J are TRBV19 and TRBJ2-2; weak D call: TRBD2 (6 bases). The length of the CDR3 is 14 residues. CDR1 and CDR2 (germline): LNHDA, SQIVND (reference sequence). Trimming stripped 5 bases from V and 8 bases from J, with 15 bases between. CDR3 coding DNA: TGTGCCAGTAGTTCCCGACTAGTGGGTGGGGAGCTGTTTTTT. This translates into CASSSRLVGGELFF.

Written as DNA, the CDR3 is TGCGCCAGCAGCTTGGAAAGAGAATCACCCCTCCACTTT. Protein: CASSLERESPLHF. This chain uses TRBV5-1 with TRBJ1-6; D not certain. Looked up from germline, CDR1 is SGHRS and CDR2 is YFSETQ. The CDR3 is made up of 13 amino acids. Between the trimmed V and J ends, which lost 0 bases and 10 bases, there was a span of 8 bases.

The CDR3: CASSTGQNQPQHF. The CDR3 coding sequence is TGTGCCAGCAGCACGGGACAGAATCAGCCCCAGCATTTT. This sequence joins TRBV7-6 and TRBJ1-5, with 7 bases that match TRBD1. The ends lost 5 bases at V and 4 bases at J; junction bases unmatched: 2. CDR3 length equals 13 residues. In germline, CDR1 is SGHVS, CDR2 FNYEAQ.

The J gene is TRBJ2-6, the V gene TRBV19; D is perhaps TRBD1 (6 bases). Trimming left V 5 bases short and J 1 base short, with 12 bases between. Looked up from germline, CDR1 is LNHDA and CDR2 is SQIVND (reference sequence). The CDR3 has 16 amino acids. The chain's CDR3 is CASSAQTGSGANVLTF. The CDR3, as DNA: TGTGCCAGTAGTGCCCAGACAGGTTCTGGGGCCAACGTCCTGACTTTC.

The chain uses TRBV28 and TRBJ1-1, with TRBD1 identical over 7 bases. V dropped 5 bases and J dropped 7; count of bases not matched to a gene: 7. The germline V gene has CDR1 MDHEN and CDR2 SYDVKM. CDR3 length equals 13 residues. CDR3 coding DNA: TGTGCCAGCAGTCCCGGACAGGAGTTTGAAGCTTTCTTT. Translated, it gives CASSPGQEFEAFF.

This chain connects TRBV19 to TRBJ2-3; 11 bases agree with TRBD1. Germline V gives CDR1 LNHDA, CDR2 SQIVND (reference sequence). The CDR3 covers 15 residues. With 3 bases clipped from V and 6 bases from J, the junction kept 5 bases outside the gene matches. Here the CDR3 reads CASSIMGQGVDTQYF. DNA for the CDR3: TGTGCCAGTAGTATTATGGGACAGGGGGTTGATACGCAGTATTTT.

This clone was seen more than once but under ten times. The gene calls are TRBV18 and TRBJ1-1, with D hard to call. Germline CDR1 KGHSH, CDR2 LQKENI. This CDR3 region has 15 residues. Trimming pared 0 bases from V and 5 bases from J, leaving 13 bases between. The DNA of the CDR3 is TGTGCCAGCTCACCACCGGTCTATCGGGTAACTGAAGCTTTCTTT. Translation gives CASSPPVYRVTEAFF.

The gene calls are TRBV18 and TRBJ1-2, with D perhaps matching TRBD1 (6 bases). The germline V gene encodes CDR1 KGHSH and CDR2 LQKENI. CDR3 size: 14 residues. V lost 2 bases and J 4 bases, leaving 11 bases between the germline ends. DNA of the CDR3: TGTGCCAGCTCACCAACAGGGAAAACCTATGGCTACACCTTC. Its protein is CASSPTGKTYGYTF.

This chain joins TRBV4-2 and TRBJ2-2; D is unclear. Trimming left V 0 bases short and J 4 bases short, with 6 bases between. This CDR3 spans 14 amino acids. CDR1 and CDR2 (germline): LGHNA, YNFKEQ. The CDR3 DNA reads as TGTGCCAGCAGCCAAGATTTTAGCACCGGGGAGCTGTTTTTT. This codes for CASSQDFSTGELFF.

The chain recombines TRBV28 with TRBJ2-2; no reliable D call. V lost 2 bases to trimming and J lost 5 bases, with 6 bases between them. The CDR3 sequence is 13 residues long. Germline V lookup: CDR1 MDHEN, CDR2 SYDVKM. CDR3 amino acids: CASSLGPTGELFF. The DNA of the CDR3 is TGTGCCAGCAGTTTAGGGCCGACCGGGGAGCTGTTTTTT.

The chain uses TRBV11-2 and TRBJ2-5, with 10 bases identical to TRBD2. V gave up 2 bases and J gave up 5 bases; unmatched junction bases: 8. The germline gives CDR1 SGHAT, CDR2 FQNNGV. This CDR3 is built from 16 residues. The CDR3 region has the DNA TGTGCCAGCAGCTTATTCGGTCCAGCGGGGGGGGAGACCCAGTACTTC. Translating gives CASSLFGPAGGETQYF. Full variable domain (outside the CDR3, taken from reference TRBV11-2 and TRBJ2-5): EAGVAQSPRYKIIEKRQSVAFWCNPISGHATLYWYQQILGQGPKLLIQFQNNGVVDDSQLPKDRFSAERLKGVDSTLKIQPAKLEDSAVYLCASSLFGPAGGETQYFGPGTRLLVL.

The rearrangement joins TRBV27 to TRBJ2-2; 9 bases are shared with TRBD1. The germline V gene has CDR1 MNHEY and CDR2 SMNVEV (reference sequence). This CDR3 contains 16 residues. V lost 6 bases, J lost 4 bases, and 9 bases stayed unmatched. Here the CDR3 DNA reads TGTGCCAGCAGATCTTCCGGGACAGGGTTCACCGGGGAGCTGTTTTTT. Its protein is CASRSSGTGFTGELFF.

V usage is TRBV27 and J usage is TRBJ1-1, with 7 bases matching TRBD1. Unmatched junction bases numbered 5, after V lost 3 bases and J lost 4 bases. The CDR3 loop spans 14 amino acids. Germline CDR1 reads MNHEY; CDR2 reads SMNVEV (reference sequence). The CDR3 spells CASSLNRGGTEAFF. CDR3 bases: TGTGCCAGCAGTTTGAACAGGGGAGGCACTGAAGCTTTCTTT.

The gene calls are TRBV5-6 and TRBJ2-5; TRBD2 might be the D (5 bases). The CDR3 sequence is 13 residues long. Germline loops: CDR1 SGHDT, CDR2 YYEEEE. Trimming stripped 4 bases from V and 5 bases from J, with 12 bases between. The CDR3 nucleotides read TGTGCCAGCAGCCGGGATGGGCGGGAGACCCAGTACTTC. Translating it yields CASSRDGRETQYF. The full variable domain, its missing parts supplied by reference TRBV5-6 and TRBJ2-5, is DAGVTQSPTHLIKTRGQQVTLRCSPKSGHDTVSWYQQALGQGPQFIFQYYEEEERQRGNFPDRFSGHQFPNYSSELNVNALLLGDSALYLCASSRDGRETQYFGPGTRLLVL.

This sequence joins TRBV28 and TRBJ1-2; 7 nucleotides match TRBD1. Germline CDR1 MDHEN, CDR2 SYDVKM. The V and J ends lost 4 bases and 4 bases, in that order; junction bases with no gene match: 21. This CDR3 has 19 amino acids. The CDR3 DNA sequence: TGTGCCAGCAGTTCCAACCCCCGGGACAGCCGAACGTGGGGCTATGGCTACACCTTC. Its translation is CASSSNPRDSRTWGYGYTF.

This clone was recorded once. This chain joins TRBV7-3 and TRBJ2-1; 14 positions match TRBD2. CDR3 size: 15 residues. V lost 5 bases and J lost 7; bases outside the gene matches: 4. Germline CDR1 is SGHTA and CDR2 is FQGTGA. Here the CDR3 reads CASSPRLAGGNEQFF. The DNA for the CDR3 is TGTGCCAGCAGCCCCCGACTAGCGGGGGGGAATGAGCAGTTCTTC. The whole variable domain, filled in from reference TRBV7-3 and TRBJ2-1, reads GAGVSQTPSNKVTEKGKYVELRCDPISGHTALYWYRQSLGQGPEFLIYFQGTGAADDSGLPNDRFFAVRPEGSVSTLKIQRTERGDSAVYLCASSPRLAGGNEQFFGPGTRLTVL.

The gene calls are TRBV28 and TRBJ1-1; D gene uncertain. Germline lookup yields CDR1 MDHEN and CDR2 SYDVKM. V lost 7 bases and J lost 6, with 15 bases in between. CDR3 length: 13 amino acids. The CDR3 reads CASTAPGRAEAFF. The CDR3 DNA is TGTGCCAGCACCGCCCCTGGGCGGGCTGAAGCTTTCTTT.